Sequencing of this T cell receptor (beta chain) was carried out in a study of blood T cell repertoires in COVID-19. Background on the study: The United States, Italy and Spain provided the acute and convalescent COVID-19 samples. T cells, B-cell-depleted T cells, or PBMCs supplied cDNA or gDNA.

This clone has only a few counts. Under the authors' procedure: Amplification of reference gene primers was used by the study to estimate nucleated cell counts. The method was immunoSEQ multiplex PCR; TCRdb's version includes in-frame clones alone and lacks a portion of them. The V and J calls and clone size are taken from that table; D and trimming were inferred from the DNA. The sample lists more than 95,000 clones; more than 75% were seen once. The CDR3 loop spans 14 amino acids. V was cut by 8 bases and J by 0 bases, with 16 bases left in between. Per germline, CDR1 GTSNPN and CDR2 SVGIG (reference sequence).

The sequenced sample consisted of peripheral blood. This TCR derives from a human donor in a cohort sampled during active COVID-19. The genes are TRBV30 and TRBJ1-2, with D perhaps matching TRBD1 (5 bases). The CDR3 DNA follows: TGTGCCCTTCAGGGCATCGAAGCTAACTATGGCTACACCTTC. This translates into CALQGIEANYGYTF.